This T cell receptor beta chain was sequenced for a study of blood T cell repertoires in COVID-19. The wider study: The cDNA or gDNA used as material had been derived from T cells, B-cell-depleted T cells, or PBMCs.

Sequenced by immunoSEQ multiplex PCR; TCRdb stores in-frame clones only, minus some. This table has fewer than 500,000 clones, roughly 91% appearing once. The ends were cut back, 2 bases at V and 2 bases at J, with 7 bases in the middle. Germline lookup yields CDR1 MNHNS and CDR2 SASEGT. The CDR3 runs 14 residues. Sequencing input: peripheral blood. The sequence derives from a woman aged 25 to 39 with acute or convalescent COVID-19. J is TRBJ1-3 and V is TRBV6-1; D possibly corresponds to TRBD1 (5 bases). CDR3: CASSERGAGNTIYF. The CDR3 bases are TGTGCCAGCAGTGAACGGGGGGCTGGAAACACCATATATTTT.